A single sample gave rise to the 22 T cell receptor beta chains below, sequenced in a study of blood T cell repertoires in COVID-19. The method was immunoSEQ multiplex PCR; TCRdb's version includes in-frame clones alone and lacks a portion of them. Of about 120,000 clones listed, 85% are singletons. The sample comprised peripheral blood. These receptors were collected from a man older than 75 with acute or convalescent COVID-19.

This chain joins TRBV11-2 and TRBJ2-3, with D tentatively TRBD2 (7 bases). Trimming left V 5 bases short and J 6 bases short, with 18 bases between. This CDR3 comprises 15 residues. Germline V gene data show CDR1 as SGHAT and CDR2 as FQNNGV. As DNA, the CDR3 is TGTGCCAGCAGCCCCGTAGGGGGGGGCCCCGATACGCAGTATTTT. Translating gives CASSPVGGGPDTQYF.

This chain links TRBV5-6 with TRBJ2-7; maybe TRBD2 (6 bases). The CDR3 runs to 13 residues. Trimming removed 5 bases at V and 2 bases at J, with 11 bases between. Looked up from germline, CDR1 is SGHDT and CDR2 is YYEEEE. CDR3 DNA sequence: TGTGCCAGCAGAAAAAGGACTACCTACGAGCAGTACTTC. It translates to CASRKRTTYEQYF. Supplemented by reference TRBV5-6 and TRBJ2-7, the full variable domain reads DAGVTQSPTHLIKTRGQQVTLRCSPKSGHDTVSWYQQALGQGPQFIFQYYEEEERQRGNFPDRFSGHQFPNYSSELNVNALLLGDSALYLCASRKRTTYEQYFGPGTRLTVT.

The chain uses TRBV6-2 or TRBV6-3 and TRBJ2-7, with D possibly TRBD2 on 5 matching bases. V was trimmed by 2 bases and J by 1 base, leaving 15 bases between them. This CDR3 region has 16 residues. Looked up from germline, CDR1 is MNHEY and CDR2 is SVGEGT. CDR3 DNA sequence: TGTGCCAGCAGTTACCCCGCGCGGAGGTTATCCTACGAGCAGTACTTC. This translates into CASSYPARRLSYEQYF.

J is TRBJ2-1 and V is TRBV5-1; 7 bases fit TRBD2. V trimming: 1 base; J trimming: 2 bases; junction bases outside the gene matches: 6. Per the germline V gene, CDR1 is SGHRS and CDR2 is YFSETQ. The CDR3 runs 16 residues. The CDR3 here is CASSLTGGVPYNEQFF. For the CDR3, the DNA is TGCGCCAGCAGCTTGACGGGAGGAGTACCCTACAATGAGCAGTTCTTC.

This clone was picked up a small number of times. V gene TRBV6-5 combines with J gene TRBJ2-2, with 7 positions matching TRBD1. The trim removed 8 bases at V and 5 bases at J, leaving 8 bases unmatched. The CDR3 is 14 amino acids. Germline V gene lookup returns CDR1 MNHEY and CDR2 SVGAGI. The DNA of the CDR3 is TGTGCCAGCCCTCTCCGACAGGGAACCGGGGAGCTGTTTTTT. This gives the protein CASPLRQGTGELFF.

The V and J genes are TRBV19 and TRBJ2-7; 11 positions agree with TRBD1. Germline V gene lookup returns CDR1 LNHDA and CDR2 SQIVND (reference sequence). The junction had 7 bases not matched to a gene; V was cut back by 5 bases and J by 4 bases. The CDR3 is 15 residues long. DNA for the CDR3: TGTGCCAGTAGTTTTTCCGGGACAGGGGGGTACGAGCAGTACTTC. Its protein is CASSFSGTGGYEQYF.

The DNA of the CDR3 is TGTGCCACCAGCGGCGCTTCTACAGGGGTCCGACGGGGCTATGGCTACACCTTC. Amino acids: CATSGASTGVRRGYGYTF. The V and J genes are TRBV15 and TRBJ1-2, with TRBD1 identical over 7 bases. Trimming removed 5 bases from V and 4 bases from J; junction bases left unmatched: 19. Germline-derived CDR1 and CDR2 are LNHNV and YYDKDF (reference sequence). This CDR3 spans 18 amino acids.

This clone was counted a single time. V and J are TRBV12-5 and TRBJ2-3; 7 positions agree with TRBD1. From germline, CDR1 is LGHNT and CDR2 FRNRAP. The junction had 9 bases not matched to a gene; V was cut back by 6 bases and J by 3 bases. CDR3 length: 15 residues. The CDR3 DNA is TGTGCTAGTGGGCAAGGCGACAGGGCTACAGATACGCAGTATTTT. Residues: CASGQGDRATDTQYF.

This chain connects TRBV5-1 to TRBJ1-4; 9 bases are a match to TRBD1. With V trimmed by 5 bases and J by 6 bases, 5 bases remained unmatched. The CDR3 spans 14 residues. CDR1 and CDR2 from the germline V gene are SGHRS and YFSETQ. CDR3 nucleotide sequence: TGCGCCAGCAGGCGGACAGGGGATCATGAAAAACTGTTTTTT. Encoded protein: CASRRTGDHEKLFF.

V and J are TRBV29-1 and TRBJ2-2; TRBD2 matches 9 bases. This CDR3 has 15 amino acids. The germline CDR1 and CDR2 sequences are SQVTM and ANQGSEA. Trimming at V came to 6 bases and at J to 4 bases, leaving 9 bases not matched to a gene. CDR3 nucleotides: TGCAGCGTGGCCGGTAGCGGGGGTTTCACCGGGGAGCTGTTTTTT. This codes for CSVAGSGGFTGELFF.

The rearrangement uses TRBV29-1 and TRBJ1-4, with D perhaps TRBD1 (5 bases). Trimming pared 3 bases from V and 8 bases from J, leaving 13 bases between. The CDR3 sequence is 13 residues long. Germline CDR1 SQVTM, CDR2 ANQGSEA. In DNA, the CDR3 is TGCAGCGTTGAGACATCGGAGGGGGAAAAACTGTTTTTT. Residues: CSVETSEGEKLFF.

This sequence joins TRBV7-9 and TRBJ1-1, with 8 bases fitting TRBD1. The J segment lost 4 bases and the V segment lost 3 bases, leaving 4 bases of the junction unmatched. The CDR3 is 14 residues long. The germline CDR1 and CDR2 sequences are SEHNR and FQNEAQ (reference sequence). In DNA form, the CDR3 reads TGTGCCAGCAGCTTTCGGCAGGGGGCCACTGAAGCTTTCTTT. This sequence encodes CASSFRQGATEAFF.

The chain has TRBV18 and TRBJ2-5; D remains ambiguous. The CDR3 totals 14 residues. Per the germline V gene, CDR1 is KGHSH and CDR2 is LQKENI. V was pared by 3 bases and J by 4 bases, with 12 bases between. The CDR3 region is CASSPFSSAETQYF. The CDR3 nucleotides read TGTGCCAGCTCACCCTTTAGCAGTGCAGAGACCCAGTACTTC. Using reference TRBV18 and TRBJ2-5 for the parts outside the CDR3, the full variable domain is NAGVMQNPRHLVRRRGQEARLRCSPMKGHSHVYWYRQLPEEGLKFMVYLQKENIIDESGMPKERFSAEFPKEGPSILRIQQVVRGDSAAYFCASSPFSSAETQYFGPGTRLLVL.

V gene TRBV19 combines with J gene TRBJ2-1, with 11 bases that match TRBD2. J lost 4 bases, V lost 3 bases, and 5 bases had no gene match. Per the germline V gene, CDR1 is LNHDA and CDR2 is SQIVND (reference sequence). This CDR3 is 16 amino acids long. CDR3 loop: CASSIASGGRYNEQFF. The CDR3 coding sequence is TGTGCCAGTAGTATTGCTAGCGGGGGGCGGTACAATGAGCAGTTCTTC.

The chain has TRBV6-6 and TRBJ2-7, with 10 bases matching TRBD2. Germline V gene sequence: CDR1 MNHNY, CDR2 SVGAGI (reference sequence). The CDR3 is 16 residues long. The junction had 11 bases not matched to a gene; V was cut back by 2 bases and J by 7 bases. The CDR3 DNA is TGTGCCAGCAGTTACGAATTGTCTAGCGGGGGCTTAGAGCAGTACTTC. Protein sequence: CASSYELSSGGLEQYF.

The chain has TRBV15 and TRBJ2-1, with TRBD2 as a possible D gene (6 bases). CDR3 size: 13 residues. Trimming cost V 0 bases and J 12 bases, with 12 bases left between them. Germline V gives CDR1 LNHNV, CDR2 YYDKDF (reference sequence). The CDR3 DNA reads as TGTGCCACCAGCAGAGATCGGGGGTCCTCGCAGTTCTTC. This codes for CATSRDRGSSQFF.

CDR3 bases: TGTGCCAGTAGAGACAAGGGAGTGGGTGAAGCTTTCTTT. As protein: CASRDKGVGEAFF. This chain connects TRBV19 to TRBJ1-1, with no clear D. This CDR3 region has 13 residues. V lost 6 bases, J lost 7 bases, and 15 bases lay in between. Per germline, CDR1 LNHDA and CDR2 SQIVND (reference sequence).

This chain connects TRBV27 to TRBJ2-7; a possible D gene is TRBD2 (5 bases). Trimming took off 4 bases at V and 0 bases at J, with 13 bases between the two ends. Looked up from germline, CDR1 is MNHEY and CDR2 is SMNVEV (reference sequence). This CDR3 has 15 amino acids. The CDR3 DNA sequence: TGTGCCAGCAGTTCCGCAGCGGCGAGCTCCTACGAGCAGTACTTC. Encoded protein: CASSSAAASSYEQYF.

A few counts support this clone. CDR3 nucleotides: TGTGCCAGCAGTCCTCAGGGTGACACTGAAGCTTTCTTT. Translating gives CASSPQGDTEAFF. This chain joins TRBV12-3 or TRBV12-4 and TRBJ1-1; tentative D call: TRBD1 (5 bases). The CDR3 is 13 amino acids. V dropped 5 bases and J dropped 3 bases, with 10 bases sitting between them.

This chain uses TRBV14 with TRBJ2-1; D is undetermined. Looked up from germline, CDR1 is SGHDN and CDR2 is FVKESK. This CDR3 has 15 residues. Between the trimmed V and J ends, which lost 2 bases and 7 bases, there was a span of 15 bases. As DNA, the CDR3 is TGTGCCAGCAGCCAATTATCCGTCAATGCGAATGAGCAGTTCTTC. Amino acid sequence: CASSQLSVNANEQFF.

V and J are TRBV12-5 and TRBJ1-1; 7 nucleotides align to TRBD1. CDR1 is LGHNT, CDR2 FRNRAP, per germline. With 5 bases clipped from V and 8 bases from J, the junction kept 2 bases outside the gene matches. The CDR3 loop spans 11 amino acids. The CDR3 sequence is CASGPGQEAFF. The CDR3 nucleotides read TGTGCTAGTGGTCCGGGACAGGAAGCTTTCTTT. Full variable domain (missing parts from reference TRBV12-5 and TRBJ1-1): DARVTQTPRHKVTEMGQEVTMRCQPILGHNTVFWYRQTMMQGLELLAYFRNRAPLDDSGMPKDRFSAEMPDATLATLKIQPSEPRDSAVYFCASGPGQEAFFGQGTRLTVV.

The rearrangement joins TRBV5-6 to TRBJ1-1; a weak D match, TRBD1 (5 bases). The CDR3 loop spans 15 amino acids. V lost 0 bases, J lost 5 bases, and 14 bases lay in between. Germline assignment: CDR1 SGHDT and CDR2 YYEEEE. CDR3 sequence (DNA): TGTGCCAGCAGCTTGGGTGCAGGGCTAGGAACTGAAGCTTTCTTT. Protein: CASSLGAGLGTEAFF. Based on the CDR3 plus reference TRBV5-6 and TRBJ1-1, the full variable domain is DAGVTQSPTHLIKTRGQQVTLRCSPKSGHDTVSWYQQALGQGPQFIFQYYEEEERQRGNFPDRFSGHQFPNYSSELNVNALLLGDSALYLCASSLGAGLGTEAFFGQGTRLTVV.